These T cell receptor beta chains were read from a single sample in a study of response to subunit inactivated influenza vaccine. TCRdb recomputed calls from the RT-PCR reads with MiXCR, one row per CDR3 protein. Of about 530,000 distinct CDR3 sequences listed, 10% to 15% are singletons. The input for sequencing was PBMCs from blood, taken about 6 weeks after vaccination. These receptors were obtained from a man aged 50 to 59 who received an inactivated influenza vaccine. CDR3s include the opening cysteine and the closing phenylalanine or tryptophan. A D gene is named only where the DNA matches it firmly. Only some rows state a clone size, as once, few, many or a class for expanded clones.

j_gene	len	abundance	d_gene	v_gene	CDR3nt	CDR3aa
TRBJ2-1	12	NA	NA	TRBV6-5	TGTGCCAGCAGTACAAACCTGAATGAGCAGTTCTTC	CASSTNLNEQFF
TRBJ1-1	16	few	NA	TRBV12-3/TRBV12-4	TGTGCCAGCAGTTTAGTGGGGCCCCCAGCCTACACTGAAGCTTTCTTT	CASSLVGPPAYTEAFF
TRBJ2-1	18	NA	TRBD2	TRBV4-1	TGCGCCAGCAGCCAAGTTTTGAGGCTAGCGGGAGGGCCTGTTGAGCAGTTCTTC	CASSQVLRLAGGPVEQFF
TRBJ2-1	14	NA	NA	TRBV15	TGTGCCACCAGCCCACGAGGGCAGGGGCATGAGCAGTTCTTC	CATSPRGQGHEQFF
TRBJ2-2	16	few	TRBD2	TRBV12-3/TRBV12-4	TGTGCCAGCAGTTCGCTAGCGGGGGCGGGCACCGGGGAGCTGTTTTTT	CASSSLAGAGTGELFF
TRBJ2-7	14	few	NA	TRBV10-3	TGTGCCATCAGTGAAGTGGTGGGGCAGGGGGAGCAGTACTTC	CAISEVVGQGEQYF
TRBJ2-1	13	NA	NA	TRBV10-3	TGTGCCATCAGTCAGGAGGAGGTCAGTGAGCAGTTCTTC	CAISQEEVSEQFF
TRBJ2-3	16	few	NA	TRBV4-3	TGCGCCAGCAGCCAAGAACCCGGGAGTGGCACAGATACGCAGTATTTT	CASSQEPGSGTDTQYF
TRBJ2-6	15	NA	NA	TRBV29-1	TGCAGCGTTTCTTTCAGGGTGTCTGGGGCCAACGTCCTGACTTTC	CSVSFRVSGANVLTF
TRBJ2-7	15	NA	NA	TRBV7-9	TGTGCCAGCAGCGAAACCGGGACTCCTTCCTACGAGCAGTACTTC	CASSETGTPSYEQYF
TRBJ2-3	16	few	NA	TRBV6-2/TRBV6-3	TGTGCCACCCAGCGGTCCAGGAGGTTTGGCACAGATACGCAGTATTTT	CATQRSRRFGTDTQYF
TRBJ2-5	17	few	TRBD1	TRBV2	TGTGCCAGCAGTGAAGGACACAGGGGGCCCCTCCAAGAGACCCAGTACTTC	CASSEGHRGPLQETQYF
TRBJ2-1	16	few	NA	TRBV3-1	TGTGCCAGCAGCCGAAGACATTCGAGCTCCTACAATGAGCAGTTCTTC	CASSRRHSSSYNEQFF
TRBJ2-7	12	few	NA	TRBV29-1	TGCAGCGTTGATGGGCCGGTCAACGAGCAGTACTTC	CSVDGPVNEQYF
TRBJ2-7	15	NA	NA	TRBV6-5	TGTGCCAGCAGTTACGCGACTAGGCCCCAGAGGGAGCAGTACTTC	CASSYATRPQREQYF
TRBJ2-5	15	few	TRBD2	TRBV5-1	TGCGCCAGCAGCTTGAAACTAGCGGGGGAAGAGACCCAGTACTTC	CASSLKLAGEETQYF
TRBJ2-3	15	few	NA	TRBV6-1	TGTGCCAGCGTAGCATTGGGGATGAGCACAGATACGCAGTATTTT	CASVALGMSTDTQYF
TRBJ1-2	15	NA	TRBD1	TRBV5-1	TGCGCCAGCAGCTTGGCGAGGGGGCCTAACTATGGCTACACCTTC	CASSLARGPNYGYTF
TRBJ2-4	17	few	TRBD1	TRBV11-2	TGTGCCAGCAGCTCGACGCCATGGGACAGGGCGGGAAACATTCAGTACTTC	CASSSTPWDRAGNIQYF
TRBJ1-5	16	few	NA	TRBV5-1	TGCGCCAGCAGCCCTCTGGGACTCTCCTCCTATCAGCCCCAGCATTTT	CASSPLGLSSYQPQHF
TRBJ1-6	19	few	TRBD1	TRBV4-2	TGTGCCAGCAATCTCGGGACAGGGGGGCCTAGGTCCTATAATTCACCCCTCCACTTT	CASNLGTGGPRSYNSPLHF
TRBJ2-1	12	NA	NA	TRBV7-9	TGTGCCAGCAGCCCCGGAGGGGAGAGCAGGTTCTTC	CASSPGGESRFF
TRBJ2-5	14	few	NA	TRBV10-3	TGTGCCATCAGTGGGTTGGGGGGCGATGAGACCCAGTACTTC	CAISGLGGDETQYF
TRBJ2-3	13	few	NA	TRBV29-1	TGCAGCGTCGAGAAGTACGACACAGATACGCAGTATTTT	CSVEKYDTDTQYF
TRBJ2-7	13	NA	NA	TRBV5-1	TGCGCCAGCAGCTTAACGGGTTACTACGAGCAGTACTTC	CASSLTGYYEQYF
TRBJ2-7	13	NA	NA	TRBV30	TGTGCCTGGAGTGCCCGAAGGGACTACGAGCAGTACTTC	CAWSARRDYEQYF
TRBJ1-6	12	many	NA	TRBV9	TGTGCCAGCAGCGCAGGGAGAAAACCCCTCCACTTT	CASSAGRKPLHF
TRBJ1-5	18	few	TRBD1	TRBV5-1	TGCGCCAGCAGCTTGGGGACAGGAGGGTTTCAAGGCAATCAGCCCCAGCATTTT	CASSLGTGGFQGNQPQHF
TRBJ1-2	15	few	TRBD1	TRBV5-1	TGCGCCAGCAGCTTAACAGGGGGTCCTGACTATGGCTACACCTTC	CASSLTGGPDYGYTF
TRBJ1-1	15	NA	NA	TRBV4-3	TGCGCCAGCAGCCAGAGACGAGATATGAACACTGAAGCTTTCTTT	CASSQRRDMNTEAFF
TRBJ2-2	15	NA	NA	TRBV6-5	TGTGCCAGCAGTTATCTACAGGGAGCCACCGGGGAGCTGTTTTTT	CASSYLQGATGELFF
TRBJ2-7	15	NA	TRBD2	TRBV27	TGTGCCAGCAGCCGATCGCGGACTAGTGTGGGCGAGCAGTACTTC	CASSRSRTSVGEQYF
TRBJ2-7	14	few	TRBD1	TRBV11-2	TGTGCCAGCAGCGCCCGGGACAGGGGGTACGAGCAGTACTTC	CASSARDRGYEQYF
TRBJ2-3	15	NA	TRBD2	TRBV9	TGTGCCAGCAGCGTAGGAGGGACTAGCCCAGATACGCAGTATTTT	CASSVGGTSPDTQYF
TRBJ2-5	13	NA	NA	TRBV5-1	TGCGCCAGCAGCCTAACAGCCGACGGGGCCCAGTACTTC	CASSLTADGAQYF
TRBJ2-1	18	few	TRBD2	TRBV4-2	TGTGCCAGCAGCCAAGCTTCTAGCGGGAGGTCTTTGGGAGGTGAGCAGTTCTTC	CASSQASSGRSLGGEQFF
TRBJ2-7	14	many	TRBD2	TRBV7-9	TGTGCCAGCAGCTCGAGCGGGACCACCTACGAGCAGTACTTC	CASSSSGTTYEQYF
TRBJ1-1	14	NA	NA	TRBV28	TGTGCCAGCAGTTCCCCCTTAGGACTGGGTAGAGCTTTCTTT	CASSSPLGLGRAFF
TRBJ2-7	15	NA	NA	TRBV6-5	TGTGCCAGCAGTTCGTCCGGGACTCTCGCTTGGGAGCAGTACTTC	CASSSSGTLAWEQYF
TRBJ2-2	14	few	NA	TRBV7-6	TGTGCCAGCAGCTCACTACAGGGTCCCGGGGAGCTGTTTTTT	CASSSLQGPGELFF
TRBJ2-5	14	NA	NA	TRBV5-1	TGCGCCAGCAGCTCCGGAACCAGGAGAGAGACCCAGTACTTC	CASSSGTRRETQYF
TRBJ2-1	16	few	TRBD2	TRBV4-3	TGCGCCAGCAGCCAGAGCTTTGCGGGGGGTTACAATGAGCAGTTCTTC	CASSQSFAGGYNEQFF
TRBJ2-5	15	NA	NA	TRBV4-1	TGCGCCAGCAGCCAACCGGGGGGCATACAAGAGACCCAGTACTTC	CASSQPGGIQETQYF
TRBJ1-1	16	few	NA	TRBV7-3	TGTGCCAGCAGCTACCATGGGGGCAGGGAGAACACTGAAGCTTTCTTT	CASSYHGGRENTEAFF
TRBJ2-3	15	NA	NA	TRBV7-9	TGTGCCAGCAGCTTACGGGCAGAGAGCACAGATACGCAGTATTTT	CASSLRAESTDTQYF
TRBJ1-4	17	NA	NA	TRBV7-9	TGTGCCAGCAGCTTAGAAGCCAGGCTTGCAACTAATGAAAAACTGTTTTTT	CASSLEARLATNEKLFF
TRBJ1-1	13	NA	NA	TRBV29-1	TGCAGCTCCGCGAGGGATCTTAACACTGAAGCTTTCTTT	CSSARDLNTEAFF
TRBJ2-3	15	NA	TRBD2	TRBV7-8	TGTGCCAGCAGCACACTAGCGACTAGCACAGATACGCAGTATTTT	CASSTLATSTDTQYF
TRBJ2-1	12	few	NA	TRBV28	TGTGCCAGCAGACTCCAATACAATGAGCAGTTCTTC	CASRLQYNEQFF
TRBJ1-3	12	few	NA	TRBV20-1	TGCAGTGCTAAGGGTTTCAGAAACACCATATATTTT	CSAKGFRNTIYF